The 12 T cell receptor beta chains reported below all come from one sample, sequenced in a study of tumor-infiltrating lymphocytes in primary liver carcinoma. Both RNA and DNA were isolated together from around 20-30 mg of bulk tissue that had not been sorted. cDNA specific to TCR beta was made from approximately 500 ng of total RNA, with a constant-region primer employed for priming. Slightly modified ARM-PCR served as the procedure for the TCR beta libraries. These libraries came from three rounds of nested multiplex PCR. Use of TRBV1-TRBV30 forward primers with a C-beta reverse primer characterized the first two PCR rounds, which lasted about 11 cycles each. MiXCR, applied by TCRdb to the multiplex PCR reads, yields one record per CDR3 protein. The data hold approximately 110,000 distinct CDR3 sequences, with 55% to 75% observed a single time. The sample was liver tumor tissue from sampling region 1. Subset noted: tumor region T1, superior pole. The receptors shown here come from a woman aged 55-70 years with primary liver carcinoma and hepatitis B virus infection.

This clonotype showed up just once. The chain links TRBV2 to TRBJ1-5; possible D gene TRBD1, 5 bases. CDR1 and CDR2 (germline): SNHLY, FYNNEI. The CDR3 runs 14 residues. Trimming left V 4 bases short and J 0 bases short, with 7 bases between. CDR3 coding DNA: TGTGCCAGCAGTGGACAGACTAGCAATCAGCCCCAGCATTTT. It translates to CASSGQTSNQPQHF.

This clonotype was observed many times. The CDR3 here is CASSLIQGNTEAFF. CDR3 in DNA: TGCGCCAGCAGCTTGATTCAGGGAAACACTGAAGCTTTCTTT. The chain carries TRBV5-1 and TRBJ1-1, with D possibly matching TRBD1 (5 bases). Germline CDR1 is SGHRS and CDR2 is YFSETQ. V dropped 1 base and J dropped 2 bases, with 9 bases sitting between them. The CDR3 has 14 residues.

Turning to this clonotype: A much bigger clone sits one base away, suggesting this may be a read error. CDR3: CASSYSKTGPTRELFF. The CDR3 DNA follows: TGTGCCAGCAGTTACTCTAAGACAGGGCCGACCCGGGAGCTGTTTTTT. The gene calls are TRBV6-6 and TRBJ2-2; 7 nucleotides match TRBD1. CDR3 length: 16 residues. Losses at the gene ends were 0 bases for V and 9 bases for J; bases not matched to a gene: 10. Per germline, CDR1 MNHNY and CDR2 SVGAGI (reference sequence).

Of note for this clonotype: It may be a read error: a sequence one base away is much more abundant. The V and J genes are TRBV14 and TRBJ2-5, with a possible D match to TRBD1 (6 bases). The germline V gene has CDR1 SGHDN and CDR2 FVKESK. CDR3 length: 15 residues. The CDR3, as DNA: TGTGCCAACAGCCAAGTACAGGGCCTTGGCGAGACCCAGTACTTC. As protein: CANSQVQGLGETQYF.

This clonotype occurred once. The V call is TRBV19, the J call TRBJ2-7; weak D call: TRBD2 (7 bases). Germline-derived CDR1 and CDR2 are LNHDA and SQIVND (reference sequence). V lost 5 bases and J 0 bases, leaving 14 bases between the germline ends. This CDR3 region has 15 residues. DNA for the CDR3: TGTGCCAGTAGTCCCCGGGGGGCCCTCTCCTACGAGCAGTACTTC. This sequence encodes CASSPRGALSYEQYF.

On this clonotype itself: Sequence at one end of the junction differs from germline and may be a read error. V gene TRBV5-6 combines with J gene TRBJ2-7; 7 bases agree with TRBD2. This CDR3 comprises 15 residues. Germline V lookup: CDR1 SGHDT, CDR2 YYEEEE. CDR3 nucleotide sequence: TGTGCCAGCAGTTCTGGACTAGTCGAGACCTACGAGGAGTACTTC. Its protein is CASSSGLVETYEEYF.

The chain uses TRBV11-2 and TRBJ2-7; no clear D gene. The CDR3 sequence is 13 residues long. Trimming shortened V by 7 bases and J by 5 bases, and 15 bases separated the two germline ends. The germline V gene encodes CDR1 SGHAT and CDR2 FQNNGV. CDR3 bases: TGTGCCAGCAACAAACTACAAGTCGACGAGCAGTACTTC. Encoded protein: CASNKLQVDEQYF.

Concerning this clonotype itself: One base away lies a much larger clone, so this may be a sequencing read error. The rearrangement uses TRBV6-6 and TRBJ1-4, with 9 bases identical to TRBD1. Germline V gene lookup returns CDR1 MNHNY and CDR2 SVGAGI (reference sequence). The junction had 5 bases not matched to a gene; V was cut back by 5 bases and J by 4 bases. CDR3 length: 15 amino acids. The CDR3 spells CASSGQGTSNEKLFF. Written as DNA, the CDR3 is TGTGCCAGCAGTGGACAGGGGACTAGTAATGAAAAACTGTTTTTT.

V and J are TRBV25-1 and TRBJ2-3, with TRBD2 matching over 13 bases. The V gene's germline CDR1 is MGHDK and CDR2 SYGVNS. With 5 bases clipped from V and 6 bases from J, the junction kept 8 bases outside the gene matches. The CDR3 is made up of 16 amino acids. The DNA of the CDR3 is TGTGCCAGCAGTCGGGACGGACTAGCGGGAGCCGATACGCAGTATTTT. This translates into CASSRDGLAGADTQYF. The entire variable domain, with the rest obtained from reference TRBV25-1 and TRBJ2-3, is as follows: EADIYQTPRYLVIGTGKKITLECSQTMGHDKMYWYQQDPGMELHLIHYSYGVNSTEKGDLSSESTVSRIRTEHFPLTLESARPSHTSQYLCASSRDGLAGADTQYFGPGTRLTVL.

The V and J genes are TRBV6-6 and TRBJ1-1; the match to TRBD1 covers 7 bases. This CDR3 region has 18 residues. Germline CDR1 and CDR2: MNHNY and SVGAGI (reference sequence). Losses at the gene ends were 5 bases for V and 0 bases for J; bases not matched to a gene: 15. CDR3 protein: CASSDPQGPSQLNTEAFF. In nucleotides, the CDR3 is TGTGCCAGCAGTGACCCACAGGGGCCGAGCCAACTGAACACTGAAGCTTTCTTT.

With regard to this clonotype: A much larger clone sits a single nucleotide away, making a read error possible. V usage is TRBV6-5 and J usage is TRBJ1-2; 7 bases are a match to TRBD1. Germline V gene data show CDR1 as MNHEY and CDR2 as SVGAGI. There are 12 residues in the CDR3. V gave up 6 bases and J gave up 6 bases; unmatched junction bases: 4. CDR3 DNA sequence: TGTGCCAGCAGCTCCAGGGGGAATGGCTACACCTTC. Protein product: CASSSRGNGYTF.

V gene TRBV6-1 combines with J gene TRBJ1-1; 7 nucleotides match TRBD1. V lost 5 bases and J lost 5; bases outside the gene matches: 8. This CDR3 region has 14 residues. The germline V gene encodes CDR1 MNHNS and CDR2 SASEGT. This chain's CDR3 is CASSKYQGGTEAFF. The CDR3 DNA reads TGTGCCAGCAGTAAATACCAGGGGGGTACTGAAGCTTTCTTT.